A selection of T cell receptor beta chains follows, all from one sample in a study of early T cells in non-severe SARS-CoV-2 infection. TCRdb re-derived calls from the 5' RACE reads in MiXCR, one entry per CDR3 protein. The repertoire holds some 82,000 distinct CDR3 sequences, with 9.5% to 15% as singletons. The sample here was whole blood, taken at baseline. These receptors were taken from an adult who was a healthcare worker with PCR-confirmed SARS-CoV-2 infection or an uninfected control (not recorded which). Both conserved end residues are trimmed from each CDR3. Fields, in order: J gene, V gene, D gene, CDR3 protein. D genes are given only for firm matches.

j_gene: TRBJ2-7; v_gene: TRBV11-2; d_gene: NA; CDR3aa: ASSLITGGPPAEQY
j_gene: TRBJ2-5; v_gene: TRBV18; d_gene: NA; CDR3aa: ASSPPQGIETQY
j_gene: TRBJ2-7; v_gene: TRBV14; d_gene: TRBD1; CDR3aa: ASGKPGQVYEQY
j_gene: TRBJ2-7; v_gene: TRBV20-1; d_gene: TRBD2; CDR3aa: SARNAGGEYEQY
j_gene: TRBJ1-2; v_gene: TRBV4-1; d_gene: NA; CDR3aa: ASSQAGVGGYT
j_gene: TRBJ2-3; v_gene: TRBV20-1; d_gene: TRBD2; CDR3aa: SAARTSGSTDTQY
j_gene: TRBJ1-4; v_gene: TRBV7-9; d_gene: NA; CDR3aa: ASSPGLFDAEKLF
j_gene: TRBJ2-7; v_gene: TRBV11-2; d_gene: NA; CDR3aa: ASSLEVTTSYEQY
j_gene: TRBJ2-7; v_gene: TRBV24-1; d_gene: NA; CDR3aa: ATGGSTYEQY
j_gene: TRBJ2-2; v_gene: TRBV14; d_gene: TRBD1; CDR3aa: ASSQRLTGDTGELF
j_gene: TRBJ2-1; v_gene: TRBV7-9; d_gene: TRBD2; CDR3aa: ASSGLAVLNEQF
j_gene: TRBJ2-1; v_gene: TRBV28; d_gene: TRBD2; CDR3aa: ASSQTSALYNEQF
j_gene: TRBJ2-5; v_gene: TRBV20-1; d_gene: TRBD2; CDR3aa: SARAFGTSGETQY